Listed below are T cell receptor beta chains from one sample, sequenced in a study of identical twins. Using its own MiXCR run on the 5' RACE reads, TCRdb lists one record per CDR3 protein. Of roughly 770,000 distinct CDR3 sequences detected, 15% to 20% appear once; the ten largest clones hold less than 15%. This same sample was also part of a study on T cells expressing NK-cell markers.

The sequencing input was PBMCs. The receptors were gathered from a woman younger than 30 in good health. CDR3s include the opening cysteine and the closing phenylalanine or tryptophan.

J: TRBJ2-7
V: TRBV4-2
CDR3: CASSRLPAGNEQYF

J: TRBJ2-3
V: TRBV7-2
CDR3: CASSLVWSGGPTDTQYF

J: TRBJ2-2
V: TRBV7-3
CDR3: CASSPRLSGVSTGELFF

J: TRBJ1-4
V: TRBV20-1
CDR3: CSAEGGEREKLFF

J: TRBJ2-5
V: TRBV12-3/TRBV12-4
CDR3: CASSLNLSGRGTQYF

J: TRBJ2-5
V: TRBV2
CDR3: CATKTDQETQYF

J: TRBJ2-1
V: TRBV5-1
CDR3: CASSLDSGGFSYNEQFF

J: TRBJ2-3
V: TRBV20-1
CDR3: CSGRGVPDTQYF

J: TRBJ1-1
V: TRBV5-1
CDR3: CASSSDPKNTEAFF

J: TRBJ2-3
V: TRBV20-1
CDR3: CSARDPGGPTDTQYF

J: TRBJ2-1
V: TRBV9
CDR3: CASSTSTSGTEQFF

J: TRBJ2-1
V: TRBV20-1
CDR3: CSARDLSRAYNEQFF

J: TRBJ2-1
V: TRBV30
CDR3: CAWSRDRVYEQFF

J: TRBJ1-1
V: TRBV20-1
CDR3: CSARAYRALGAFF

J: TRBJ2-1
V: TRBV25-1
CDR3: CASSEGAGGNEQFF

J: TRBJ2-1
V: TRBV4-2
CDR3: CASSQGGTSGGYNEQFF

J: TRBJ1-6
V: TRBV12-3/TRBV12-4
CDR3: CASRAGTGGSYSPLHF

J: TRBJ2-7
V: TRBV29-1
CDR3: CSVLGQGLGEQYF

J: TRBJ2-7
V: TRBV20-1
CDR3: CSARDGDYEQYF

J: TRBJ1-4
V: TRBV20-1
CDR3: CSARGNEKLFF

J: TRBJ1-4
V: TRBV13
CDR3: CASSHTTGRGKLFF

J: TRBJ2-7
V: TRBV6-1
CDR3: CASSEAAVSYEQYF

J: TRBJ2-7
V: TRBV4-2
CDR3: CASSQEEGWYYYEQYF

J: TRBJ2-3
V: TRBV20-1
CDR3: CSALGHQQDTQYF

J: TRBJ2-4
V: TRBV12-5
CDR3: CASGPGGDIQYF

J: TRBJ2-5
V: TRBV7-9
CDR3: CASSLTGQGVGTQYF